This T cell receptor (beta chain) was recovered during a study of shared clonotypes between healthy human individuals (dated by TCRdb to the early 2020s). Background for the entire study: The cohort comprised two women and three men aged 18 to 49 years. To estimate repertoire size and how much clonotypes are shared between individuals, the study performed deep sequencing of blood TCR repertoires from roughly five healthy adults. Leukapheresis yielded between about 0.94 and 9 billion PBMCs per donor. Different laboratories and diverse techniques were used to prepare libraries and sequence TCR repertoires, to increase sequencing depth and limit assay-specific biases. For each donor, CD4 naive and CD4 memory were each given three plates, CD8 naive was given two plates, and CD8 memory was given one plate.

Using the deep immunoSEQ assay, TCR CDR3 regions were amplified from genomic DNA by multiplex PCR. Extracted genomic DNA from each cell subset was spread evenly across all wells of several immunoSEQ 96-well plates, with each plate serving as a replicate. For sorted subsets, about 200 ng genomic DNA, equal to 30,000 or so T cell genomes, was loaded into each replicate PCR. The purified libraries were quantified using a Qubit 3.0 fluorometer, sized with a Bioanalyzer 2100, and then quantified again using the KAPA Library Quantification kit. Every immunoSEQ 96-well plate was sequenced on a dedicated single-read 150-cycle Illumina NextSeq 550 flow cell. The paper's data handling went like this. Because the immunoSEQ output included only junctional sequences and no quality scores, the filtering could not be the same as the filtering used for full-length reads. To assign V/J genes and CDR3, sequences were annotated using PyIR, a Python wrapper for IgBLAST v1.9, with IMGT germline references. Reads were filtered out if the reads had weak V/J assignments (E-value above 1e-6), no CDR3, stop codons, out-of-frame junctions, or ambiguous translated residues. V3J clonotypes were defined as sequences sharing the same inferred V gene, J gene, and CDR3 amino acid sequence. To compute the percentage overlap between repertoires, the number of shared unique clonotypes was divided by the size of the smaller repertoire. RTK rarefaction, the Chao1 estimator, and Recon v2.1 estimates of unobserved clonotypes were used to assess repertoire richness. Generation probabilities for all TCRbeta clonotypes obtained by the gDNA method from a handful of donors were computed using OLGA. TCRdb mirrors the immuneACCESS table, restricted to in-frame sequences. Some clones are absent from its copies; in checked studies, under half trace to an unresolved V gene, and the reason for the others is unknown. V, J and clone size are taken as reported in that table, and D and trimming were inferred from the DNA itself. The sample table holds 2 million to 2.5 million clones, of which 85% to 95% were seen once. Of the sample, roughly 1% falls within the top ten clones.

CD8 naive samples were CD45RO-negative cells positively selected for CCR7, giving a CD45RA+CCR7+ population that excluded TemRA cells. The donors were healthy, HIV-negative adults with no recently reported acute infections or vaccinations. All donors were Caucasian adults living in Nashville, Tennessee, USA. Blood was collected by leukapheresis, and PBMCs were isolated by Ficoll-Histopaque density gradient centrifugation and then cryopreserved in liquid nitrogen vapor phase. Analytical flow cytometry was used to check the purity and quantity of each magnetically sorted T cell population. From each sorted fraction, genomic DNA was isolated and quantified by UV absorbance on a Nanodrop 2000c. The germline V gene sets CDR1 to MNHNS and CDR2 to SASEGT. The CDR3, cysteine through phenylalanine, is 13 amino acids long. CDR3 DNA is the only sequence kept; it has 39 bases, read in frame from the first base.

General findings and caveats noted by the study authors: Pairwise subsampling indicated that sequencing depth was expected to affect the degree of clonotype sharing among donors. Even with the large sequencing depth, rarefaction of the sorted-subset datasets indicated that sequencing was incomplete. The small number of donors limited the genetic and exposure-history diversity represented. Clonotypes shared by all four sorted-subset donors showed higher generation probabilities than non-shared clonotypes. Larger estimated clonotype richness was generally found for naive subsets than for memory subsets. Sampling was limited to blood, and TCR repertoires in tissue likely differ from TCR repertoires in blood. Across a few donors, around 5.4% of naive CD4, approximately 3.6% of naive CD8, about 2% of memory CD4, and under 0.45% of memory CD8 clonotypes were shared.

Turning to this clone: Its antigen is still unknown. The junction departs from the called germline gene at one end, perhaps through a read error.

This clonotype was obtained from a man aged 18 to 35 in good health. This sequence uses TRBV6-1 and TRBJ1-2; the D gene is not confidently resolved. Sequencing input: naive CD8+ T cells sorted from blood. Sample cell subset or site, as interpreted from the label and publication: CD45RA+CCR7+. The CDR3 amino acid sequence is: CASSEEAGLIPCF. The DNA sequence follows: TGTGCCAGCAGTGAAGAAGCAGGTCTAATCCCTTGCTTC.